This entry concerns a single TCR beta chain. Its specificity is not known. The data originate from a study of Graves' ophthalmopathy and Graves' hyperthyroidism. Findings and caveats of the study: Blood was where most expanded thyroid clonotypes above 0.001 frequency also turned up.

Amplification of TCR beta CDR3 regions used RNA transcripts. HTBI-primed RT-PCR formed the first round, and a multiplex PCR formed the second. TCRdb independently ran MiXCR on the multiplex PCR reads; one entry per CDR3 protein. Of hundreds of thousands of distinct CDR3 sequences listed, about two fifths are singletons. Excluded were patients with other autoimmune diseases, uncontrolled infections, pregnancy or lactation. Sequencing input: peripheral blood. This clonotype was obtained from an adult man with Graves' ophthalmopathy.

The CDR3 protein is CASQMTGGGYGYTF. CDR3 coding DNA: TGTGCCAGCCAGATGACAGGGGGAGGCTATGGCTACACCTTC. The chain employs TRBV10-3 and TRBJ1-2, with 9 nucleotides matching TRBD1. The CDR3 is 14 amino acids. Germline values: CDR1 ENHRY, CDR2 SYGVKD. Germline trimming cut 10 bases from V and 4 bases from J; bases unmatched to any gene: 10.